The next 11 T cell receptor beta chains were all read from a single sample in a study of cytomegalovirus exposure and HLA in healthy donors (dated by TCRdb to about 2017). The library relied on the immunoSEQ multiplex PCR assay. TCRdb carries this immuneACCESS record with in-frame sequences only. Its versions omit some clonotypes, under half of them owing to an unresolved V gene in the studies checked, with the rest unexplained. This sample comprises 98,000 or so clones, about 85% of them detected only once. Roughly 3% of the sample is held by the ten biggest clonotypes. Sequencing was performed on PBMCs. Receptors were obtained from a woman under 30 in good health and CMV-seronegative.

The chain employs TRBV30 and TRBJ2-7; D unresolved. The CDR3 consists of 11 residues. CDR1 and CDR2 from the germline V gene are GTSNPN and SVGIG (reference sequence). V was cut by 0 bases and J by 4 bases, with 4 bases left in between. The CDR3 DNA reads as TGTGCCTGGAGTGTAGCGTACGAGCAGTACTTC. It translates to CAWSVAYEQYF.

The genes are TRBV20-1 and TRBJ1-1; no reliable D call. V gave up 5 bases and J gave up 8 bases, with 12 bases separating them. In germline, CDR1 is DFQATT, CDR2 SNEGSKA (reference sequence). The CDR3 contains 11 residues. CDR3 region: CSAAEEEEAFF. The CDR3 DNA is TGCAGTGCTGCAGAGGAGGAGGAAGCTTTCTTT.

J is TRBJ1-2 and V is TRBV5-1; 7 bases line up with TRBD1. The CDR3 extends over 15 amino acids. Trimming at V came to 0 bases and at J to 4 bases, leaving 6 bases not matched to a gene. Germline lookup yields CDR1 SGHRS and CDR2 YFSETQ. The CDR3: CASSLEDRAIYGYTF. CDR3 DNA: TGCGCCAGCAGCTTGGAAGACAGGGCGATCTATGGCTACACCTTC.

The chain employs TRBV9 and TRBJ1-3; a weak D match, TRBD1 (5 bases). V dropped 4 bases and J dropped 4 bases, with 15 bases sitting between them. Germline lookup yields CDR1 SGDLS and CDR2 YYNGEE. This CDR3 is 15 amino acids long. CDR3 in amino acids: CASSPRRGEGNTIYF. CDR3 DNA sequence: TGTGCCAGCAGCCCCCGACGGGGGGAGGGAAACACCATATATTTT.

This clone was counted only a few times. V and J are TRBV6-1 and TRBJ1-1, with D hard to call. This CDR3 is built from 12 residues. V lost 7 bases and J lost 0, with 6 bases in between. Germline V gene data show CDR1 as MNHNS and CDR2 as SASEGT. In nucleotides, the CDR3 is TGTGCCAGCAATACGGTGAACACTGAAGCTTTCTTT. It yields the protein CASNTVNTEAFF.

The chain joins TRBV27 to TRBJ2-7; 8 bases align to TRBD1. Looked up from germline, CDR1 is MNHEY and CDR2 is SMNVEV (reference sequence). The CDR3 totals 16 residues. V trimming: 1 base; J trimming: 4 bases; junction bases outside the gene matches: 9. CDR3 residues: CASSLLGGQGVYEQYF. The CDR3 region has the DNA TGTGCCAGCAGTTTATTGGGAGGACAGGGAGTATACGAGCAGTACTTC.

The CDR3 is CASTHPGSIQYF. The CDR3 DNA is TGTGCCAGCACCCACCCGGGGAGCATTCAGTACTTC. The V and J genes are TRBV28 and TRBJ2-4; D might be TRBD2 (5 bases). The CDR3 is 12 amino acids. Germline values: CDR1 MDHEN, CDR2 SYDVKM. Trimming removed 7 bases from V and 9 bases from J, with 13 bases in between.

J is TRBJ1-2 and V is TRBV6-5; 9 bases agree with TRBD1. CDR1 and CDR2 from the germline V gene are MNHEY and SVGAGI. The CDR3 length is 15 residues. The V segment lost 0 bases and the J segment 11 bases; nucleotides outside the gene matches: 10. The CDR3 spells CASSYSSGTGSKYTF. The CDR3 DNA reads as TGTGCCAGCAGTTACTCTTCCGGGACAGGGAGTAAATACACCTTC.

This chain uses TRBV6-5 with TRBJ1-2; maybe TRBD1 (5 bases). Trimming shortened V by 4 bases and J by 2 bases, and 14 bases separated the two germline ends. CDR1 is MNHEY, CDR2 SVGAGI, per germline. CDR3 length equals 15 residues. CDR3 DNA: TGTGCCAGCAGTTTTGGACAAAATTTAAACTATGGCTACACCTTC. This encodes CASSFGQNLNYGYTF.

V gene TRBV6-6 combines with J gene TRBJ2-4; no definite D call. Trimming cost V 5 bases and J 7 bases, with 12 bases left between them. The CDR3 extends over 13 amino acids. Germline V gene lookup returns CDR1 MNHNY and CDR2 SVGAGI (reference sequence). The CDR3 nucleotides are TGTGCCAGCAGTAAACGCCAAGAGAACATTCAGTACTTC. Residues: CASSKRQENIQYF.

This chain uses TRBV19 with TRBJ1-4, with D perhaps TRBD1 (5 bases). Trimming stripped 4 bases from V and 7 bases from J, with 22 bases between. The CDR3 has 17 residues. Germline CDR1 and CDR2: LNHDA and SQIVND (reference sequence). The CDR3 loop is CASSKEGSEGGGEKLFF. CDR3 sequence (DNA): TGTGCCAGTAGTAAGGAGGGGTCGGAGGGCGGGGGTGAAAAACTGTTTTTT.